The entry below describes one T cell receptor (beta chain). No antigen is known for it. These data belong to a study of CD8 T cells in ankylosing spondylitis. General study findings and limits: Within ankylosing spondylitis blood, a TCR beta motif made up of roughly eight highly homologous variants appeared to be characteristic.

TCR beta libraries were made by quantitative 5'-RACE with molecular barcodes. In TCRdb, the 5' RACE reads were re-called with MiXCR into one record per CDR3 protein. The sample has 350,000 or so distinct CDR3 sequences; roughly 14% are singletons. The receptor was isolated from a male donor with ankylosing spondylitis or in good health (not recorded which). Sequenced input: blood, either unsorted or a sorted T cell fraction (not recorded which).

The CDR3 DNA reads as TGTGCCACCAGTGATTGGCAGGGGTCCGGGGAGCTGTTTTTT. Translating gives CATSDWQGSGELFF. The J gene is TRBJ2-2, the V gene TRBV24-1, with a weak D call TRBD1 (6 bases). The germline V gene encodes CDR1 KGHDR and CDR2 SFDVKD. The germline V and J ends were trimmed by 2 bases and 6 bases, with 9 bases remaining between them. The CDR3 covers 14 residues.